This T cell receptor (beta chain) derives from a study of blood T cell repertoires in COVID-19 (dated by TCRdb to the early 2020s). Context from the whole study: The collaborator samples originated in the United States, Italy and Spain and spanned the acute and convalescent phases of COVID-19. The material from the prospective study consisted of cDNA or gDNA derived from T cells, B-cell-depleted T cells, or PBMCs. Samples came from the ongoing ImmuneRACE study (first 160 participants) plus 1,254 subjects from 6 global collaborators. The dataset comprised deeply sampled blood TCRbeta repertoires from subjects exposed to, actively infected with, or recovered from COVID-19. Where available, HLA class I and class II types were taken from metadata supplied by the sample provider and were not determined by assay-based typing. The repertoires were made available in a free public database intended to serve as a resource for research on the immune response to SARS-CoV-2. The sample metadata nearly always contained a de-identified subject ID, COVID-19 status, age in years and sex.

Each collaborating institution followed its own protocols to collect whole blood in K2EDTA tubes. For TCRbeta analysis, collaborators shipped samples in one of three forms: frozen whole blood, isolated PBMCs, or DNA extracted from either of those sample types. The paper's findings and limits, for the study overall: The quantity of clinical and demographic metadata differed by source and by participant and was supplied without curation.

In its sample, this clone was seen a few times. Its binding antigen is unknown. Nothing much larger sits one base from this clone, and base qualities are not available. TCRbeta CDR3 regions were amplified from genomic DNA by means of the immunoSEQ Assay, a bias-controlled multiplex PCR. The study's own analysis went as follows. Within the assay, amplification of reference gene primers was used to estimate how many nucleated cells each sample contained. To quantify the absolute abundance of each unique TCRbeta CDR3 rearrangement, sequence reads were collapsed and filtered. For each sample, productive Simpson clonality was calculated as the square root of Simpson's diversity index over productive rearrangements. TCRdb provides this immuneACCESS table in a form limited to in-frame rearrangements. Some clones are lacking; in checked studies, under half of them reflect an unresolved V gene, and why the rest are absent is not known. V and J calls and clone size are those listed in that table; D and trimming were worked out from the DNA. The sample includes 130,000 to 150,000 clones, with more than 75% observed a single time. Together, the top ten hold roughly 4.4% of the sample.

Based on the germline V gene (reference sequence), the CDR1 and CDR2 sequences are LNHDA and SQIVND. The CDR3 covers 16 residues, taking in both the cysteine and the phenylalanine. The sequence is cut down to CDR3 DNA, 48 bases in frame from base 1. The trim is 3 bases for V and 3 bases for J, with a gap of 15 bases between the germline ends. This receptor chain uses TRBV19 and TRBJ1-5, with TRBD1 perhaps the D gene, on 6 matching bases. The sample consisted of peripheral blood. This sequence was found in a human donor in a cohort sampled during active COVID-19. The nucleotide sequence reads TGTGCCAGTAGTATTCTTCAACAGGGTCTCAATCAGCCCCAGCATTTT. This encodes CASSILQQGLNQPQHF.